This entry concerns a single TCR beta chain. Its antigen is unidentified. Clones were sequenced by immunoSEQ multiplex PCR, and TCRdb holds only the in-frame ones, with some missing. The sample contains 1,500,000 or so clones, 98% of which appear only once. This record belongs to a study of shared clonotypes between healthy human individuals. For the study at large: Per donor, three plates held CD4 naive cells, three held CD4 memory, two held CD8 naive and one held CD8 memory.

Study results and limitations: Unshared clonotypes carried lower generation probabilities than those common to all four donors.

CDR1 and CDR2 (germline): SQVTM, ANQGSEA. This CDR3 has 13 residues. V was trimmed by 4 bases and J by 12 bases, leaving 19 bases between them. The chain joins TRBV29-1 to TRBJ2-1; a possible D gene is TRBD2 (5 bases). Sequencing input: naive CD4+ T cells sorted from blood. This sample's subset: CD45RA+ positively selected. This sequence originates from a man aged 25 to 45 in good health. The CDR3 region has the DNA TGCAGCGTTGCCGGACTCTACAATGAGCGGCAGTTCTTC. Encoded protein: CSVAGLYNERQFF.